The present entry profiles one T cell receptor beta chain with its context. This entry comes from a study of cytomegalovirus exposure and HLA in healthy donors. Although they were nominally healthy when sampled, donors likely had unrecorded immune exposures. The PCR had 60 Vbeta and 13 Jbeta primers. The table came from immunoSEQ multiplex PCR; TCRdb's copy has only in-frame clones and leaves some out. The sample records about 140,000 clones, over 60% being singletons. The source is a man in his forties or fifties in good health and CMV-seropositive. Input material: PBMCs.

CDR3 bases: TGTGCCAGCAGTTACAGCAGGGTCAGCGGGTGGGAGACCCAGTACTTC. Translation gives CASSYSRVSGWETQYF. The chain uses TRBV6-5 and TRBJ2-5; D might be TRBD2 (6 bases). The CDR3 spans 16 residues. CDR1 is MNHEY and CDR2 is SVGAGI in the germline V gene. Trimming removed 2 bases from V and 5 bases from J, with 18 bases in between.